This T cell receptor beta chain is from a study of blood T cell repertoires in COVID-19. Study-level background: The study drew acute and convalescent COVID-19 samples from the United States, Italy and Spain. In each case, the material was cDNA or gDNA derived from T cells, B-cell-depleted T cells, or PBMCs.

Original processing methods: How many nucleated cells were present was estimated from reference gene primer amplification. Profiled with immunoSEQ multiplex PCR; TCRdb holds only in-frame clones, not every one. V, J and clone size were drawn from that table, and D and trimming were deduced from the DNA. The data show hundreds of thousands of clones, over 75% seen once. This CDR3 spans 14 amino acids. V shed 3 bases and J 1 base; nucleotides not matched to a gene: 0. Germline lookup yields CDR1 DFQATT and CDR2 SNEGSKA (reference sequence). The sequence was collected from a woman aged 80 or over with acute or convalescent COVID-19. The chain couples TRBV20-1 to TRBJ2-2; 9 nucleotides agree with TRBD2. Sequencing was carried out using peripheral blood. CDR3 residues: CSASSGGNTGELFF. In DNA, the CDR3 is TGCAGTGCTAGTAGCGGGGGGAACACCGGGGAGCTGTTTTTT.